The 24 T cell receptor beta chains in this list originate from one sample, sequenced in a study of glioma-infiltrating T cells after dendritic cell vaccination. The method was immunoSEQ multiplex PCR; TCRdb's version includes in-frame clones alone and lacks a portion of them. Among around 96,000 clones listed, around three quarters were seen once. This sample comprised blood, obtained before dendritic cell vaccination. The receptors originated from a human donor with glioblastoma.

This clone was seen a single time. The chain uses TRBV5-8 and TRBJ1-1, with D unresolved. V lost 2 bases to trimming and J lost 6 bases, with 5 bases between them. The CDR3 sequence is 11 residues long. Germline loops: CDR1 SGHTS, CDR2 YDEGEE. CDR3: CASSFLAEAFF. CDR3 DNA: TGTGCCAGCAGCTTTTTAGCTGAAGCTTTCTTT.

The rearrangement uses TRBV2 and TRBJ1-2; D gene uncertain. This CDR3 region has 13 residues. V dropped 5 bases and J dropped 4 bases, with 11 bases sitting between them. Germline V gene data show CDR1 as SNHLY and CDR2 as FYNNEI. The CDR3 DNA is TGTGCCAGCAGTATGGAGCTTCCCTATGGCTACACCTTC. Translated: CASSMELPYGYTF.

CDR3 nucleotides: TGCAGCGTTGAACGGACTAGCGGGGTCACAGATACGCAGTATTTT. Amino acid sequence: CSVERTSGVTDTQYF. The genes are TRBV29-1 and TRBJ2-3, with 12 bases identical to TRBD2. The CDR3 totals 15 residues. The trim removed 2 bases at V and 2 bases at J, leaving 2 bases unmatched. Per germline, CDR1 SQVTM and CDR2 ANQGSEA.

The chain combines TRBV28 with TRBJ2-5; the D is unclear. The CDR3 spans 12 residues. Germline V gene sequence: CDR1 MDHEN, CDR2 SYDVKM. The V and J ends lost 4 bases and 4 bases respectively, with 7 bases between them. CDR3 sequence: CASSSIRETQYF. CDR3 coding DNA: TGTGCCAGCAGTTCAATCAGAGAGACCCAGTACTTC.

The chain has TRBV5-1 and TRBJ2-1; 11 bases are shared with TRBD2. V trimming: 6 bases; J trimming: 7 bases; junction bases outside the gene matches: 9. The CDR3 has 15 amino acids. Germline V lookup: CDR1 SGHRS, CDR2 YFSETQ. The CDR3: CASTVAGGPGNEQFF. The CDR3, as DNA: TGCGCCAGCACGGTAGCGGGAGGGCCGGGGAATGAGCAGTTCTTC.

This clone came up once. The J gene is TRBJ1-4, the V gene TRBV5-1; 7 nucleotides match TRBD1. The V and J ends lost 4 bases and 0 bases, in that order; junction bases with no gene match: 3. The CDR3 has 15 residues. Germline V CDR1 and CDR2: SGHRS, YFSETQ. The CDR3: CASSRTGATNEKLFF. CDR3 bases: TGCGCCAGCAGCCGGACAGGAGCAACTAATGAAAAACTGTTTTTT.

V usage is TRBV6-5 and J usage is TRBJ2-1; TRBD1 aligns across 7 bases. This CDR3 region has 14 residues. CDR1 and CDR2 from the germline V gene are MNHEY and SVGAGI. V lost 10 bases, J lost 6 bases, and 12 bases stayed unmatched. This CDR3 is CATSRGTVSNEQFF. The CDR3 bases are TGTGCCACCTCCCGAGGGACAGTCAGCAATGAGCAGTTCTTC.

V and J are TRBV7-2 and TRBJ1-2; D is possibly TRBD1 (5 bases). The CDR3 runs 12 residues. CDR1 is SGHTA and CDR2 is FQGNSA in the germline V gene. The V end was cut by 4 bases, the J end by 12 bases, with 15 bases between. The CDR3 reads CASSYTWGGNTF. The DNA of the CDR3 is TGTGCCAGCAGCTATACCTGGGGGGGAAACACCTTC. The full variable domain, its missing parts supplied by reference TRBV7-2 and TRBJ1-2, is GAGVSQSPSNKVTEKGKDVELRCDPISGHTALYWYRQSLGQGLEFLIYFQGNSAPDKSGLPSDRFSAERTGGSVSTLTIQRTQQEDSAVYLCASSYTWGGNTFGSGTRLTVV.

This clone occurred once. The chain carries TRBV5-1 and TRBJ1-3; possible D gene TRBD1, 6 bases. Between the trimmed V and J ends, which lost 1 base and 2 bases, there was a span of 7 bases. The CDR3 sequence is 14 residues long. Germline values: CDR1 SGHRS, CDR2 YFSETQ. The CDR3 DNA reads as TGCGCCAGCAGCTTGACAGGGACTGGAAACACCATATATTTT. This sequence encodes CASSLTGTGNTIYF.

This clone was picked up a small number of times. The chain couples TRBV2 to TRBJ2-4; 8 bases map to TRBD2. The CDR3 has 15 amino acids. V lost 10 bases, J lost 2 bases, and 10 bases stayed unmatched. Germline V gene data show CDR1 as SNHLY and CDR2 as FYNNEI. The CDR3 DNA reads TGTGCCACCTCGGGACTAGGTGGTACCAAAAACATTCAGTACTTC. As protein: CATSGLGGTKNIQYF.

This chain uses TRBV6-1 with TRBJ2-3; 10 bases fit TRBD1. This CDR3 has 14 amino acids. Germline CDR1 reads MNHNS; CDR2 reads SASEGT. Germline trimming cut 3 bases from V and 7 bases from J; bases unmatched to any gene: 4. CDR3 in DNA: TGTGCCAGCAGTGACTCGACAGGGGGCTATACGCAGTATTTT. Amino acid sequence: CASSDSTGGYTQYF.

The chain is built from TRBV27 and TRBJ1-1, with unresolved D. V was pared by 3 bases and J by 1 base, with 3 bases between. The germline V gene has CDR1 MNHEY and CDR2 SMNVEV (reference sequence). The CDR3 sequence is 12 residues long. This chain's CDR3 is CASSLRNTEAFF. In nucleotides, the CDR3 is TGTGCCAGCAGTTTGCGGAACACTGAAGCTTTCTTT.

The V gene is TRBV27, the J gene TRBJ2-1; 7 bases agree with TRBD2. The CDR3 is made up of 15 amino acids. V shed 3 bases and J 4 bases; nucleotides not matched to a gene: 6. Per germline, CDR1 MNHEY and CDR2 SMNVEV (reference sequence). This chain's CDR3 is CASSFASGRYNEQFF. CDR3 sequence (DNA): TGTGCCAGCAGTTTTGCTAGCGGAAGATACAATGAGCAGTTCTTC.

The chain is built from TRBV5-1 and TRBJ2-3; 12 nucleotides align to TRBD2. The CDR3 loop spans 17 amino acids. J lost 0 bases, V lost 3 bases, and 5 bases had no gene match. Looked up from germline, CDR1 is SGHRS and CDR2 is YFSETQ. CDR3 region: CASSSWTSGASTDTQYF. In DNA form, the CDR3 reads TGCGCCAGCAGCTCCTGGACTAGCGGGGCGAGCACAGATACGCAGTATTTT.

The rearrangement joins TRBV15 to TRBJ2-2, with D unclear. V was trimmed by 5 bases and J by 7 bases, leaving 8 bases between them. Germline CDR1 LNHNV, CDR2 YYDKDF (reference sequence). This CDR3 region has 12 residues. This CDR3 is CATSRPGGELFF. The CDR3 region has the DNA TGTGCCACCAGCCGTCCAGGCGGGGAGCTGTTTTTT. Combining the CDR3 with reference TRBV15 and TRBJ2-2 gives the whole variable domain DAMVIQNPRYQVTQFGKPVTLSCSQTLNHNVMYWYQQKSSQAPKLLFHYYDKDFNNEADTPDNFQSRRPNTSFCFLDIRSPGLGDTAMYLCATSRPGGELFFGEGSRLTVL.

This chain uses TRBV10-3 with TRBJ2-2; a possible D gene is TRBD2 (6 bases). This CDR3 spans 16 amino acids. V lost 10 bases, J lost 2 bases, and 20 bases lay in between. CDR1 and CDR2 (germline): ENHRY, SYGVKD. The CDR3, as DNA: TGTGCCACCTTGGCCCCGGGACTTCCCAACACCGGGGAGCTGTTTTTT. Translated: CATLAPGLPNTGELFF.

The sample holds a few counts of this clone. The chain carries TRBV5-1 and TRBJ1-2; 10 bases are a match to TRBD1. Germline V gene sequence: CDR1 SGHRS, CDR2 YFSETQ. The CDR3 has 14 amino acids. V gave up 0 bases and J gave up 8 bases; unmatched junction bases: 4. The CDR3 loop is CASSLGTGGRGYTF. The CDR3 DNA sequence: TGCGCCAGCAGCTTGGGGACAGGGGGTAGGGGCTACACCTTC. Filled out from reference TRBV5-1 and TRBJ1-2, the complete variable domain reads KAGVTQTPRYLIKTRGQQVTLSCSPISGHRSVSWYQQTPGQGLQFLFEYFSETQRNKGNFPGRFSGRQFSNSRSEMNVSTLELGDSALYLCASSLGTGGRGYTFGSGTRLTVV.

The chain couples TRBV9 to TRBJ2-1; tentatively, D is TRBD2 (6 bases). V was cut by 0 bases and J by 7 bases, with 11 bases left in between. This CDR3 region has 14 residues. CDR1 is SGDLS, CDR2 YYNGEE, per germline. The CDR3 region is CASSVVSGSNEQFF. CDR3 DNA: TGTGCCAGCAGCGTAGTTTCCGGGAGTAATGAGCAGTTCTTC. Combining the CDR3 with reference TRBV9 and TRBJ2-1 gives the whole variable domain DSGVTQTPKHLITATGQRVTLRCSPRSGDLSVYWYQQSLDQGLQFLIQYYNGEERAKGNILERFSAQQFPDLHSELNLSSLELGDSALYFCASSVVSGSNEQFFGPGTRLTVL.

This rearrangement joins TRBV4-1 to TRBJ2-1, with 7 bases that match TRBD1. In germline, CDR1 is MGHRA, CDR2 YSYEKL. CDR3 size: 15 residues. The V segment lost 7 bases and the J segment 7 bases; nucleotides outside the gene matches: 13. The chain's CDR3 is CASKSPGTATNEQFF. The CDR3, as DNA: TGCGCCAGCAAGAGTCCCGGGACAGCTACAAATGAGCAGTTCTTC.

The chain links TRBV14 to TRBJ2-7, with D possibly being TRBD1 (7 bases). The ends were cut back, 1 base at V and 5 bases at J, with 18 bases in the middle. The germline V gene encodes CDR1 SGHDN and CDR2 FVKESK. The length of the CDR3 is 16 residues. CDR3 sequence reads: CASSQGFGGGGDEQYF. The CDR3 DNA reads TGTGCCAGCAGCCAAGGTTTCGGAGGGGGCGGGGACGAGCAGTACTTC.

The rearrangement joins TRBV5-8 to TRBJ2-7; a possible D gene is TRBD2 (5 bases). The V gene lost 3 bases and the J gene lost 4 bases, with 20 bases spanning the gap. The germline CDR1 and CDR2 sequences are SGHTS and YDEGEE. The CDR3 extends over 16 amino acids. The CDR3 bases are TGTGCCAGCAGCTCCTCCGCCCTGTCACGGACTTACGAGCAGTACTTC. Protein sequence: CASSSSALSRTYEQYF.

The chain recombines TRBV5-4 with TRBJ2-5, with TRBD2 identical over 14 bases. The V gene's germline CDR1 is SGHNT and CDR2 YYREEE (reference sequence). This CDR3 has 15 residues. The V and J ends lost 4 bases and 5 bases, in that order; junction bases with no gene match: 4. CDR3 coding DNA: TGTGCCAGCAGCGTAGGGACTAGCGGGGGTGAGACCCAGTACTTC. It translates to CASSVGTSGGETQYF.

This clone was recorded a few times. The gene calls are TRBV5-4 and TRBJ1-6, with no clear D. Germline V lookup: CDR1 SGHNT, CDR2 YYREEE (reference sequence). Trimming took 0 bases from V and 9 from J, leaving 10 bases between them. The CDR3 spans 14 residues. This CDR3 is CASSLEAPGSPLHF. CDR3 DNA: TGTGCCAGCAGCTTGGAAGCCCCGGGTTCACCCCTCCACTTT. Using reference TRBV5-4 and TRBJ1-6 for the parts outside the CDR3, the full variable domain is ETGVTQSPTHLIKTRGQQVTLRCSSQSGHNTVSWYQQALGQGPQFIFQYYREEENGRGNFPPRFSGLQFPNYSSELNVNALELDDSALYLCASSLEAPGSPLHFGNGTRLTVT.

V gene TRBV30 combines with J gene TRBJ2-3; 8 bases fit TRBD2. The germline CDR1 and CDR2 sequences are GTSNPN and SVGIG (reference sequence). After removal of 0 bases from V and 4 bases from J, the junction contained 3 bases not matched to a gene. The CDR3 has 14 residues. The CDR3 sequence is CAWSVRGGPDTQYF. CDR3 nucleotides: TGTGCCTGGAGTGTACGCGGGGGGCCAGATACGCAGTATTTT.